This T cell receptor (beta chain) was sequenced during a study of kidney transplant recipient with SARS-CoV-2 infection. One entry per CDR3 protein results from TCRdb running MiXCR on the reads. Counted here are 250,000 or so distinct CDR3 sequences, more than 25% occurring once; the ten biggest clones make up roughly 7%. In this sample, this clonotype turned up a few times. The germline V gene encodes CDR1 SGHRS and CDR2 YFSETQ. The V and J ends lost 4 bases and 2 bases respectively, with 10 bases between them. This CDR3 contains 15 residues. The source was a blood sample, collected at baseline and between days 110 and 120 from a kidney transplant recipient. The clonotype comes from a male patient aged 30 to 39 who had COVID-19 and was a kidney transplant recipient. Some of the T cells might come from the graft donor. This rearrangement joins TRBV5-1 to TRBJ2-6; D remains ambiguous. For the CDR3, the DNA is TGCGCCAGCAGCCTCCTAAGGGCTGGGGCCAACGTCCTGACTTTC. Its translation is CASSLLRAGANVLTF.